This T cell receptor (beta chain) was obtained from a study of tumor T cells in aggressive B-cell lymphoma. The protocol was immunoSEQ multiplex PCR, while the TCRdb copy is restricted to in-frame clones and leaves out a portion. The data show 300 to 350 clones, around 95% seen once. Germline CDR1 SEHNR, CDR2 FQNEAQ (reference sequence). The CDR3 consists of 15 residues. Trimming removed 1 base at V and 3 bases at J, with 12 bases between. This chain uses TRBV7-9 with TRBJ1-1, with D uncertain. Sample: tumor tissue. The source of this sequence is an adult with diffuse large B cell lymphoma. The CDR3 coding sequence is TGTGCCAGCAGCTTAGGAGGTAGCGTCGACACTGAAGCTTTCTTT. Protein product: CASSLGGSVDTEAFF.